This is a list of T cell receptor beta chains from one sample in a study of blood T cell repertoires in COVID-19. Profiled with immunoSEQ multiplex PCR; TCRdb holds only in-frame clones, not every one. The profile shows roughly 110,000 clones, roughly 88% of them singletons. The sample was peripheral blood. The receptors derive from a woman between 65 and 79 years old who had recovered from COVID-19. Each CDR3 is given with its conserved first and last residue. Each record gives: V gene, J gene, D gene, clone size, CDR3 protein, CDR3 DNA. The D gene is left open where the match is weak. Clone size, where shown, is once, few, many, or a class for clones that have expanded.

TRBV6-5	TRBJ1-5	TRBD1	-	CASSRQGGQGQPQHF	TGTGCCAGCAGTAGACAGGGTGGACAAGGGCAGCCCCAGCATTTT
TRBV28	TRBJ2-7	TRBD2	-	CASGSSGIYEQYF	TGTGCCAGCGGCTCTAGCGGGATCTACGAGCAGTACTTC
TRBV4-1	TRBJ2-2	-	-	CASSHTPRSGELFF	TGCGCCAGCAGCCACACACCGAGGTCCGGGGAGCTGTTTTTT
TRBV28	TRBJ1-2	-	-	CASSLGGQATYGYTF	TGTGCCAGCAGTTTAGGGGGACAAGCGACCTATGGCTACACCTTC
TRBV9	TRBJ2-5	-	-	CASSVAGVQETQYF	TGTGCCAGCAGCGTAGCGGGGGTCCAAGAGACCCAGTACTTC
TRBV24-1	TRBJ2-3	TRBD2	-	CATSHGGTSGGTDTQYF	TGTGCCACCAGTCATGGGGGGACTAGCGGGGGCACAGATACGCAGTATTTT
TRBV13	TRBJ2-7	TRBD2	-	CASSQGLAGGYEQYF	TGTGCCAGCAGCCAAGGACTAGCGGGGGGGTACGAGCAGTACTTC
TRBV2	TRBJ1-5	-	-	CASSPLNQPQHF	TGTGCCAGCAGTCCCCTTAATCAGCCCCAGCATTTT
TRBV6-6	TRBJ2-7	TRBD1	-	CASSNRDRVYHEQYF	TGTGCCAGCAGTAACCGGGACAGGGTTTACCACGAGCAGTACTTC
TRBV5-1	TRBJ2-5	-	few	CASSLRGGAGETQYF	TGCGCCAGCAGCTTAAGAGGGGGGGCCGGTGAGACCCAGTACTTC
TRBV29-1	TRBJ2-2	-	once	CSVTLRSNTGELFF	TGCAGCGTTACCCTGAGGTCGAACACCGGGGAGCTGTTTTTT
TRBV11-2	TRBJ2-1	TRBD1	-	CASSRGQGGSGSSYNEQFF	TGTGCCAGCAGCCGCGGACAGGGGGGGAGCGGGAGCTCCTACAATGAGCAGTTCTTC
TRBV4-2	TRBJ1-1	-	-	CASSRGGMNTEAFF	TGTGCCAGCAGCCGCGGGGGGATGAACACTGAAGCTTTCTTT
TRBV6-5	TRBJ1-6	-	-	CASTQGRVGSPLHF	TGTGCCAGCACCCAGGGCAGGGTAGGTTCACCCCTCCACTTT
TRBV18	TRBJ2-7	-	-	CASSPLGRGLSLYEQYF	TGTGCCAGCTCACCTCTGGGGCGGGGGCTATCCCTCTACGAGCAGTACTTC
TRBV3-1/TRBV3-2	TRBJ2-7	TRBD1	-	CASNQDPTGGEGYEQYF	TGTGCCAGCAACCAAGACCCGACAGGGGGAGAGGGCTACGAGCAGTACTTC
TRBV6-2/TRBV6-3	TRBJ1-5	-	once	CASSPDRIIASNQPQHF	TGTGCCAGCAGCCCCGACAGGATTATAGCGTCCAATCAGCCCCAGCATTTT
TRBV28	TRBJ1-2	-	few	CASSLVLYGYTF	TGTGCCAGCAGTTTAGTACTCTATGGCTACACCTTC
TRBV4-3	TRBJ1-6	-	-	CASSQDLRQSPLHF	TGCGCCAGCAGCCAAGATCTGCGGCAGTCACCCCTCCACTTT
TRBV7-9	TRBJ1-1	-	-	CASSLQGLYTEAFF	TGTGCCAGCAGCTTACAGGGTCTCTACACTGAAGCTTTCTTT
TRBV19	TRBJ1-6	TRBD1	-	CASMDRERSPLHF	TGTGCCAGTATGGACAGGGAACGATCACCCCTCCACTTT
TRBV6-5	TRBJ1-2	-	-	CASRDGGANYGYTF	TGTGCCAGCAGAGACGGGGGGGCCAACTATGGCTACACCTTC
TRBV28	TRBJ2-3	-	-	CASSTLAGATDTQYF	TGTGCCAGCAGTACCCTTGCGGGGGCCACAGATACGCAGTATTTT
TRBV7-6	TRBJ2-7	-	-	CASSGGGHEQYF	TGTGCCAGCAGCGGGGGAGGCCACGAGCAGTACTTC
TRBV28	TRBJ1-2	TRBD1	-	CASSLLGQGYGYTF	TGTGCCAGCAGTTTATTGGGACAGGGGTATGGCTACACCTTC
TRBV6-5	TRBJ1-5	-	-	CASCPRGDGNQPQHF	TGTGCCAGCTGCCCCAGGGGAGACGGCAATCAGCCCCAGCATTTT
TRBV7-2	TRBJ1-3	-	-	CASRIDRPSGNTIYF	TGTGCCAGCAGAATCGACAGGCCCTCTGGAAACACCATATATTTT
TRBV4-3	TRBJ2-2	TRBD1	-	CASSQEPGGRTGELFF	TGCGCCAGCAGCCAAGAACCAGGGGGCCGCACCGGGGAGCTGTTTTTT
TRBV5-1	TRBJ1-6	-	-	CASSLRRDTSSPLHF	TGCGCCAGCAGCTTGCGCCGGGACACTAGTTCACCCCTCCACTTT
TRBV28	TRBJ1-1	-	-	CASSLLPGHMNTEAFF	TGTGCCAGCAGTCTCCTCCCGGGACACATGAACACTGAAGCTTTCTTT
TRBV7-6	TRBJ1-1	-	-	CASSSQQNTEAFF	TGTGCCAGCAGCTCCCAACAGAACACTGAAGCTTTCTTT